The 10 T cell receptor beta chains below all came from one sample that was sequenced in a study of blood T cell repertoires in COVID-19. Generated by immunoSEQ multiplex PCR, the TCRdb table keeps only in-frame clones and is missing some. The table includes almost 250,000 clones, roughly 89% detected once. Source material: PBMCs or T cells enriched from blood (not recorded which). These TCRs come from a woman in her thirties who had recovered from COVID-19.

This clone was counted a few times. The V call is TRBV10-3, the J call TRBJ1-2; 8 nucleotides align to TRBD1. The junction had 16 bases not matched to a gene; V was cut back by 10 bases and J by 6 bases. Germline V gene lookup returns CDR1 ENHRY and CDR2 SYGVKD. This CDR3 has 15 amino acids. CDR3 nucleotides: TGTGCCACCACCTTGACAGGGGAGAGAGGTCATGGCTACACCTTC. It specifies CATTLTGERGHGYTF.

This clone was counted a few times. The CDR3 region is CASSYSARVTEAFF. Written as DNA, the CDR3 is TGTGCCAGCAGTTACTCGGCCAGGGTGACTGAAGCTTTCTTT. The chain combines TRBV6-2 or TRBV6-3 with TRBJ1-1, with D tentatively TRBD1 (5 bases). Germline V gene sequence: CDR1 MNHEY, CDR2 SVGEGT. This CDR3 is built from 14 residues. Trimming pared 0 bases from V and 5 bases from J, leaving 10 bases between.

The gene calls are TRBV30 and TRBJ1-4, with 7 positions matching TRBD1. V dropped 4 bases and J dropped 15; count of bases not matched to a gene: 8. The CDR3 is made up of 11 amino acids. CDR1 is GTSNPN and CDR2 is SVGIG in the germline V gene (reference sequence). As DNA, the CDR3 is TGTGCCTGGATCACGACGGGACAGATGTTTTTT. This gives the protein CAWITTGQMFF.

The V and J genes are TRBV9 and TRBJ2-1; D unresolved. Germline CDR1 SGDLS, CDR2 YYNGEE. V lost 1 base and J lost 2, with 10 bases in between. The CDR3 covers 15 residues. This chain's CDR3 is CASSVSGAPYNEQFF. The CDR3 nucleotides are TGTGCCAGCAGCGTATCCGGAGCTCCCTACAATGAGCAGTTCTTC.

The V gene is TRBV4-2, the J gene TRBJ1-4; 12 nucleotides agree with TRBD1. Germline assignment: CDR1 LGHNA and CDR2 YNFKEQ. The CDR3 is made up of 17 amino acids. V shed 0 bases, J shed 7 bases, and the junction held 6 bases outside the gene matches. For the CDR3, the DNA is TGTGCCAGCAGCCAAGAGGGACAGGGGGCGCGGGGTGAAAAACTGTTTTTT. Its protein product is CASSQEGQGARGEKLFF.

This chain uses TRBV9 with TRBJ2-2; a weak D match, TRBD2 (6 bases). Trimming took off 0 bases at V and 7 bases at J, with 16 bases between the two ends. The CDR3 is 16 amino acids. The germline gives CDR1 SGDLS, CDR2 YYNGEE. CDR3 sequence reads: CASSVVPGAGIGELFF. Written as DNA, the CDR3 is TGTGCCAGCAGCGTAGTCCCGGGTGCGGGAATCGGGGAGCTGTTTTTT.

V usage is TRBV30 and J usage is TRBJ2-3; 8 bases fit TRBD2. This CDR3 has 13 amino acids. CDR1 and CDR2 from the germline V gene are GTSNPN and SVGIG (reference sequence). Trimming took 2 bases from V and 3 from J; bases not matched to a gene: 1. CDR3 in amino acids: CAWSRGRTDTQYF. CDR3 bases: TGTGCCTGGAGTCGCGGGAGGACAGATACGCAGTATTTT. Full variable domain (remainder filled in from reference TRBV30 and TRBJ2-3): SQTIHQWPATLVQPVGSPLSLECTVEGTSNPNLYWYRQAAGRGLQLLFYSVGIGQISSEVPQNLSASRPQDRQFILSSKKLLLSDSGFYLCAWSRGRTDTQYFGPGTRLTVL.

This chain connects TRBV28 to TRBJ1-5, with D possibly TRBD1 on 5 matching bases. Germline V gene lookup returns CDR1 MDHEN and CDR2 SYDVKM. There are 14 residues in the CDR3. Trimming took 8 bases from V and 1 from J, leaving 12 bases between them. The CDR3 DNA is TGTGCCAGCCTAGACAGTGACAGCAATCAGCCCCAGCATTTT. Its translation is CASLDSDSNQPQHF.

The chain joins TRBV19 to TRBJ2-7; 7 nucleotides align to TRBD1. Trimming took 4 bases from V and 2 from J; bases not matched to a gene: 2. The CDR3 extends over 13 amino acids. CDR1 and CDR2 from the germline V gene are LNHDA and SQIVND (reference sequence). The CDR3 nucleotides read TGTGCCAGTAGTAGGACAGGCCCCTACGAGCAGTACTTC. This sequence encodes CASSRTGPYEQYF.

CDR3 coding DNA: TGTGCCAGCAGCTTAGAAGAACAGGGGCGACAGTCCTTTACCTCCTACGAGCAGTACTTC. Protein sequence: CASSLEEQGRQSFTSYEQYF. J is TRBJ2-7 and V is TRBV11-2, with 7 bases fitting TRBD1. V was pared by 0 bases and J by 0 bases, with 17 bases of the junction left unmatched. Germline CDR1 reads SGHAT; CDR2 reads FQNNGV. This CDR3 has 20 residues.